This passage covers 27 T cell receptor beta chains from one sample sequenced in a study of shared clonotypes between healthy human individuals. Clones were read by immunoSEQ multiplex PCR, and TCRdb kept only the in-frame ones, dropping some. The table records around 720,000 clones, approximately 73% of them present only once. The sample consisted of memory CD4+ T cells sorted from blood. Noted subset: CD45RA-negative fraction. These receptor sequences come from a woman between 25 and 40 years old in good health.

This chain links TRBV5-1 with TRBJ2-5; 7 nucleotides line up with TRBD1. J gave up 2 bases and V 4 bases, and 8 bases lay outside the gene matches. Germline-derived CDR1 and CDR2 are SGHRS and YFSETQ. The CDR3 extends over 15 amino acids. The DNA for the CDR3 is TGCGCCAGCAGCCGACTACCGGGACAGCAAGAGACCCAGTACTTC. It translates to CASSRLPGQQETQYF.

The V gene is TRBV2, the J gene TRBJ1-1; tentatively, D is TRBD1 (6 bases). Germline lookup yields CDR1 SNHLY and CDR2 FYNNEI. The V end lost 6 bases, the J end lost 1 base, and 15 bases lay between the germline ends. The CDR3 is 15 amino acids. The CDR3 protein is CASSSEGGRNTEAFF. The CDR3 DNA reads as TGTGCCAGCAGCTCAGAGGGGGGTCGGAACACTGAAGCTTTCTTT.

The DNA of the CDR3 is TGCGCCAGCAGCGGGACAGGGGCTAATGAAAAACTGTTTTTT. Protein sequence: CASSGTGANEKLFF. The V gene is TRBV5-1, the J gene TRBJ1-4, with 10 bases identical to TRBD1. J gave up 3 bases and V 4 bases, and 0 bases lay outside the gene matches. Germline V gene sequence: CDR1 SGHRS, CDR2 YFSETQ. The CDR3 has 14 residues.

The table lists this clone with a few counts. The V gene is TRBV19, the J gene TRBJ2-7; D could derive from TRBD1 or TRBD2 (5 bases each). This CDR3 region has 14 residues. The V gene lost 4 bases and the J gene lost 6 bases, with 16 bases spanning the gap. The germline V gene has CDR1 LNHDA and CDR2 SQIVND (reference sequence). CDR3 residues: CASSTQGTDGEQYF. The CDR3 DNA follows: TGTGCCAGTAGTACGCAAGGGACGGACGGCGAGCAGTACTTC.

The CDR3 coding sequence is TGTGCCAGCAGCACCCGTCCCCGACAGGGTCGCGAGCAGTACTTC. Translating it yields CASSTRPRQGREQYF. The chain links TRBV11-2 to TRBJ2-7; 7 bases map to TRBD1. There are 15 residues in the CDR3. V lost 5 bases and J lost 6; bases outside the gene matches: 13. From germline, CDR1 is SGHAT and CDR2 FQNNGV. The full variable domain, its missing parts supplied by reference TRBV11-2 and TRBJ2-7, is EAGVAQSPRYKIIEKRQSVAFWCNPISGHATLYWYQQILGQGPKLLIQFQNNGVVDDSQLPKDRFSAERLKGVDSTLKIQPAKLEDSAVYLCASSTRPRQGREQYFGPGTRLTVT.

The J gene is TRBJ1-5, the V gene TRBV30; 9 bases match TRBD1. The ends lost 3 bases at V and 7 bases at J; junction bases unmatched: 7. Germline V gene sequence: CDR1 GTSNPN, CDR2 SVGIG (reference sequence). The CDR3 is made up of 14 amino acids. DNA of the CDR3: TGTGCCTGGAGCCCACAGGGGGCTGGCCAGCCCCAGCATTTT. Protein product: CAWSPQGAGQPQHF.

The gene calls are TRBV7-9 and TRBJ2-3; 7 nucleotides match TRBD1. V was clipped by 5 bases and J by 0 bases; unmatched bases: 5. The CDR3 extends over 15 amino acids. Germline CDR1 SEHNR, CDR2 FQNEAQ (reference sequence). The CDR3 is CASSPRQGSTDTQYF. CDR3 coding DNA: TGTGCCAGCAGCCCAAGACAGGGAAGCACAGATACGCAGTATTTT.

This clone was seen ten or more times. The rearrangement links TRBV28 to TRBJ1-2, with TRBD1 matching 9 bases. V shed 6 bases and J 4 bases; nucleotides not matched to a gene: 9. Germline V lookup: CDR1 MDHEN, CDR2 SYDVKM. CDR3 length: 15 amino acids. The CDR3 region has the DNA TGTGCCAGCAGAACTACAGGGGGCGAGGGCTATGGCTACACCTTC. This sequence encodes CASRTTGGEGYGYTF.

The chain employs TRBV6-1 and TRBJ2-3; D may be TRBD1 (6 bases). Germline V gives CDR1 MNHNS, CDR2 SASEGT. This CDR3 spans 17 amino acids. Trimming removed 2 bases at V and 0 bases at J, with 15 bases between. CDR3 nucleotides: TGTGCCAGCAGTGAACTAGGGGGACATTATAGCACAGATACGCAGTATTTT. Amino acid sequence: CASSELGGHYSTDTQYF.

The CDR3 spells CASSLKTGGGKETQYF. CDR3 coding DNA: TGTGCCAGCAGTTTAAAGACAGGAGGGGGAAAAGAGACCCAGTACTTC. The genes are TRBV27 and TRBJ2-5; D tentatively reads TRBD1 or TRBD2 (6 bases each). The CDR3 consists of 16 residues. The germline V gene encodes CDR1 MNHEY and CDR2 SMNVEV (reference sequence). Deletions cut 2 bases from V and 3 bases from J, with 16 bases between.

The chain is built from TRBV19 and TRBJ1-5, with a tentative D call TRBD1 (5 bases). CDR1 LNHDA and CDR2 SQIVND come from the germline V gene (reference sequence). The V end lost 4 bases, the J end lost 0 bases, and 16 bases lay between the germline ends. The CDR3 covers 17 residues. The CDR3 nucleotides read TGTGCCAGTAGTAGCAGATCTCTGACAGATAGCAATCAGCCCCAGCATTTT. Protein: CASSSRSLTDSNQPQHF.

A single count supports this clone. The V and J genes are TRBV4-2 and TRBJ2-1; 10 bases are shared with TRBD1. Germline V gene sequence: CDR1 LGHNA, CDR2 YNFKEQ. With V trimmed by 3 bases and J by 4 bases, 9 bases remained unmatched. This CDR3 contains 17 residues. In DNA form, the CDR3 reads TGTGCCAGCAGCCAGGCTGCTTGGGGACAGGGGTACAATGAGCAGTTCTTC. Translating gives CASSQAAWGQGYNEQFF.

In nucleotides, the CDR3 is TGTGCCAGTAGTATCGACCGGGGGGTCGCTCAGCCCCAGCATTTT. This encodes CASSIDRGVAQPQHF. The genes are TRBV19 and TRBJ1-5, with a tentative D call TRBD1 (5 bases). Trimming shortened V by 3 bases and J by 6 bases, and 15 bases separated the two germline ends. From germline, CDR1 is LNHDA and CDR2 SQIVND (reference sequence). This CDR3 contains 15 residues.

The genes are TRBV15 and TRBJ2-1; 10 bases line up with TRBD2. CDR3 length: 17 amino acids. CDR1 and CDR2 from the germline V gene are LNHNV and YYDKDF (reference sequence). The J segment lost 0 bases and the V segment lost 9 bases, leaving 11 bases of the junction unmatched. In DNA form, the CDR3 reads TGTGCCACTGCTGGGCTAGCGGGGGCTAGCTCCTACAATGAGCAGTTCTTC. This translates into CATAGLAGASSYNEQFF.

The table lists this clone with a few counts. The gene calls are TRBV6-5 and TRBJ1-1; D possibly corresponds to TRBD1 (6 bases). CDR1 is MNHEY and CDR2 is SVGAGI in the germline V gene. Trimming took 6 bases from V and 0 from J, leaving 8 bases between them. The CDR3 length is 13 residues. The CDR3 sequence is CASRQGLNTEAFF. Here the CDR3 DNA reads TGTGCCAGCAGGCAGGGGCTGAACACTGAAGCTTTCTTT.

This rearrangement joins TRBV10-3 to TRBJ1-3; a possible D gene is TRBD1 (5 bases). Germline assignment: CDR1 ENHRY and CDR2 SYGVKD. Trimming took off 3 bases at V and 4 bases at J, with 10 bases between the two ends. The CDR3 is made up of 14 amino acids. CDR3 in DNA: TGTGCCATCAGTGATCAGGGTACAGGAAACACCATATATTTT. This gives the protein CAISDQGTGNTIYF.

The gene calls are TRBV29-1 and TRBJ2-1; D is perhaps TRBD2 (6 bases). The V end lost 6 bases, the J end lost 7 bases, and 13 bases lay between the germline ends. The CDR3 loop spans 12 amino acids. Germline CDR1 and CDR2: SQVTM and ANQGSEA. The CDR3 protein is CSVRTTGNEQFF. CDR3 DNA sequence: TGCAGCGTGCGGACTACGGGGAATGAGCAGTTCTTC.

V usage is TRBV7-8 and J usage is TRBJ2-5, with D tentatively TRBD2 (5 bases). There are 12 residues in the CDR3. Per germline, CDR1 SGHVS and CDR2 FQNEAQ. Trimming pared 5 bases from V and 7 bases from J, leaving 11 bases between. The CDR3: CASSDQRGTQYF. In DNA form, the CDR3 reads TGTGCCAGCAGCGATCAACGGGGGACCCAGTACTTC.

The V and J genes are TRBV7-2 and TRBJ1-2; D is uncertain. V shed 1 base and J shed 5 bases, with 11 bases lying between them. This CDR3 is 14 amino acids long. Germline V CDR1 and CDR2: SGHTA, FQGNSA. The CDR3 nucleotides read TGTGCCAGCAGCTTAGAAGTCCCTTTTTATGGCTACACCTTC. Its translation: CASSLEVPFYGYTF.

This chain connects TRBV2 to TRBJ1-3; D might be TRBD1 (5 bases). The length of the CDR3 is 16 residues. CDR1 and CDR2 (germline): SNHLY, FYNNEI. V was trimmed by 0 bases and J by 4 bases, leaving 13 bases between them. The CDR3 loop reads CASSEAGQSGGNTIYF. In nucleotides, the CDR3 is TGTGCCAGCAGTGAAGCGGGGCAGTCGGGAGGAAACACCATATATTTT.

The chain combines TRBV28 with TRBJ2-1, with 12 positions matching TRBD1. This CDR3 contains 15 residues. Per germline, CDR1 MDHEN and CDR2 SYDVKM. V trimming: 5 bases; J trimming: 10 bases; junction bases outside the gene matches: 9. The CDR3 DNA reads TGTGCCAGCAGTCCTGGGGGGACAGGGGGCGTCGAGCAGTTCTTC. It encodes CASSPGGTGGVEQFF.

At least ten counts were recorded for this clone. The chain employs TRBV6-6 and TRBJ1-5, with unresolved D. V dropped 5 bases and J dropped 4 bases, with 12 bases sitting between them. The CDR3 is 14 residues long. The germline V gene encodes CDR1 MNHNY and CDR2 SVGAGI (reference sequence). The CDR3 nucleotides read TGTGCCAGCAGTCCAGCGACCAGTAATCAGCCCCAGCATTTT. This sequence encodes CASSPATSNQPQHF.

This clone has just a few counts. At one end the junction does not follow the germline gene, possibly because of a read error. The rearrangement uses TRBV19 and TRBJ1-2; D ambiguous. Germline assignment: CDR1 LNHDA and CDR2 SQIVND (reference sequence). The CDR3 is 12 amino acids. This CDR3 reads CATSSSSYGYTF. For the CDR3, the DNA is TGTGCCACTAGTTCATCTAGCTATGGCTACACCTTC.

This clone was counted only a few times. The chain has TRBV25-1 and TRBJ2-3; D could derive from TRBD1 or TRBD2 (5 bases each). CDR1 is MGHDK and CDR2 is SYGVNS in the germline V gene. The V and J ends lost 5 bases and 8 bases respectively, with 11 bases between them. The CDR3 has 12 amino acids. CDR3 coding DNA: TGTGCCAGCAGTTTGGGGGTCGGTACGCAGTATTTT. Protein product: CASSLGVGTQYF.

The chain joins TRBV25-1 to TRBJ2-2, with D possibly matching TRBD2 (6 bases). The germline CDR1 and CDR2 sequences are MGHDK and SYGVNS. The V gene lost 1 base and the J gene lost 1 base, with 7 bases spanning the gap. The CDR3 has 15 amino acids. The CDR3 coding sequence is TGTGCCAGCAGTGAATTGGGACTGAACACCGGGGAGCTGTTTTTT. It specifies CASSELGLNTGELFF.

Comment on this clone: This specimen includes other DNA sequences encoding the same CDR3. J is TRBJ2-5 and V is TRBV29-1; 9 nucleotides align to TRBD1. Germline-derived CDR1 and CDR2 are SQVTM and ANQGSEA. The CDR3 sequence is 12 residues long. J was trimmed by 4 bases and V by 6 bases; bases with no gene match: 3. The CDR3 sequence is CSVDRGRETQYF. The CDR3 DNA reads TGCAGCGTCGACAGGGGGAGAGAGACCCAGTACTTC.

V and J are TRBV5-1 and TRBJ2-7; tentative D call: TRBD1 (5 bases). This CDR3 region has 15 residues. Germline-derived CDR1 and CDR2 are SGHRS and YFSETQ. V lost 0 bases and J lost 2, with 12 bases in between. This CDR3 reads CASSLARASTYEQYF. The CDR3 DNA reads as TGCGCCAGCAGCTTGGCCAGGGCCAGCACCTACGAGCAGTACTTC.